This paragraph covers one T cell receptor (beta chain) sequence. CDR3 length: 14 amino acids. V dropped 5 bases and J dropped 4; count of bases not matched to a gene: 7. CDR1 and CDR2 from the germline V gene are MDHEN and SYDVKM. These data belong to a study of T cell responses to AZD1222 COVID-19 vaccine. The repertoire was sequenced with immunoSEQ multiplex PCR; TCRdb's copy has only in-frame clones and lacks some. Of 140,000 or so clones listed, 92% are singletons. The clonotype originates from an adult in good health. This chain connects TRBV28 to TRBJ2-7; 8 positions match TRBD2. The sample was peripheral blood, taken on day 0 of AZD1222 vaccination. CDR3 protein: CASSPPGLEYEQYF. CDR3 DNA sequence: TGTGCCAGCAGTCCACCGGGACTAGAGTACGAGCAGTACTTC.